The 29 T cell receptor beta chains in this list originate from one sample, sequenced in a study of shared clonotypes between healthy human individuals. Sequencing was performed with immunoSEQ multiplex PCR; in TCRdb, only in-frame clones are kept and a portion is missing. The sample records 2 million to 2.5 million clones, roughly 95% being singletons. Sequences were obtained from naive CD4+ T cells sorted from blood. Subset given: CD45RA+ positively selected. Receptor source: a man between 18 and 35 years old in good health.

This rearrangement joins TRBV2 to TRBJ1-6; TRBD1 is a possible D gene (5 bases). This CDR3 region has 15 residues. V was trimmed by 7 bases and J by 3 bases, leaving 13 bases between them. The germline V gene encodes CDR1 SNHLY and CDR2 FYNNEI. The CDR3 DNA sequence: TGTGCCAGCAACCTAGACAGCCACTATAATTCACCCCTCCACTTT. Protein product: CASNLDSHYNSPLHF.

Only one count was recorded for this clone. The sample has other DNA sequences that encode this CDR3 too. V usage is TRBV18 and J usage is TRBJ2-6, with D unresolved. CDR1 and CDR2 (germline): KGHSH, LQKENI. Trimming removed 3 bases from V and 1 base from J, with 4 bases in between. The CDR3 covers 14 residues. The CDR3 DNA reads TGTGCCAGCTCACCTGGGTCTGGGGCCAACGTCCTGACTTTC. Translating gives CASSPGSGANVLTF.

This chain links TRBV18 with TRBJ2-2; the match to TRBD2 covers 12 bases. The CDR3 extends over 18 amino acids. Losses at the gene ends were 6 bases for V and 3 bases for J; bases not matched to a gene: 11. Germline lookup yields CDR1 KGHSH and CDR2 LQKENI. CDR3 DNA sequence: TGTGCCAGCTCGCCCCGCCCACTAGCGGGAGGACACACCGGGGAGCTGTTTTTT. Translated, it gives CASSPRPLAGGHTGELFF.

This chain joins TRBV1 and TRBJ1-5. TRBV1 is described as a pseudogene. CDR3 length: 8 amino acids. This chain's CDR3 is CTPQPQHF. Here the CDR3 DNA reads TGCACACCTCAGCCCCAGCATTTT.

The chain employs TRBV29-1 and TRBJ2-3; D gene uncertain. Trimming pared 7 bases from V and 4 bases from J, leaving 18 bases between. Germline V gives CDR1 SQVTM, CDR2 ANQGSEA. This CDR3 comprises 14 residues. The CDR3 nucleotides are TGCAGCGCCCGTGGAGCCAGCGCGCCAGATACGCAGTATTTT. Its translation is CSARGASAPDTQYF.

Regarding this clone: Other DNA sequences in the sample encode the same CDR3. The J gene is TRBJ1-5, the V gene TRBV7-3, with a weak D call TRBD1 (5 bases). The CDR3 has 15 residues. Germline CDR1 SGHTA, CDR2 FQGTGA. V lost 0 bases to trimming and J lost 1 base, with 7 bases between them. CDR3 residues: CASSLTGDSNQPQHF. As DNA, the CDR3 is TGTGCCAGCAGCTTAACCGGGGACAGCAATCAGCCCCAGCATTTT.

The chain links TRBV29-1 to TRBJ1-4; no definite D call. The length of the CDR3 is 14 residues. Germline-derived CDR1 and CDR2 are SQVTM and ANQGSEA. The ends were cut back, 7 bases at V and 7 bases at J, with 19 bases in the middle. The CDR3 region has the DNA TGCAGCGCCGATATGGGAGGAGGAGGTGAAAAACTGTTTTTT. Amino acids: CSADMGGGGEKLFF. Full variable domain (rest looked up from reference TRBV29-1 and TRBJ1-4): SAVISQKPSRDICQRGTSLTIQCQVDSQVTMMFWYRQQPGQSLTLIATANQGSEATYESGFVIDKFPISRPNLTFSTLTVSNMSPEDSSIYLCSADMGGGGEKLFFGSGTQLSVL.

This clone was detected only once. The chain's CDR3 is CASSRDGTSFDEQFF. DNA for the CDR3: TGTGCCAGCAGCCGGGATGGGACTAGTTTCGATGAGCAGTTCTTC. The chain joins TRBV5-5 to TRBJ2-1, with 8 nucleotides matching TRBD2. This CDR3 comprises 15 residues. In germline, CDR1 is SGHKS, CDR2 YYEKEE (reference sequence). V shed 4 bases, J shed 8 bases, and the junction held 11 bases outside the gene matches.

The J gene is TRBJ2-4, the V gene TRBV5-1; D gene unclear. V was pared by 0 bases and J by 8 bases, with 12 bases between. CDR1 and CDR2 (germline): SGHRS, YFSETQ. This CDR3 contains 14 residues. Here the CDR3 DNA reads TGCGCCAGCAGCTTGGATGTAGTCCCGGACATTCAGTACTTC. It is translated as CASSLDVVPDIQYF.

The CDR3 here is CASSLIGSQAHGYTF. For the CDR3, the DNA is TGTGCCAGCAGTTTAATTGGGTCCCAGGCCCATGGCTACACCTTC. This rearrangement joins TRBV28 to TRBJ1-2; D gene unclear. Trimming took 2 bases from V and 6 from J, leaving 16 bases between them. The CDR3 spans 15 residues. Per germline, CDR1 MDHEN and CDR2 SYDVKM.

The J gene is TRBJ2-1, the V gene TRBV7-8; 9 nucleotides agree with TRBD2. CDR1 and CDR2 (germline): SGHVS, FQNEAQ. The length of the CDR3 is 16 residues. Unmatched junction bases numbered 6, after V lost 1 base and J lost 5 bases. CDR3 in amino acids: CASSLVGGRADNEQFF. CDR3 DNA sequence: TGTGCCAGCAGCTTAGTGGGCGGGAGGGCCGACAATGAGCAGTTCTTC.

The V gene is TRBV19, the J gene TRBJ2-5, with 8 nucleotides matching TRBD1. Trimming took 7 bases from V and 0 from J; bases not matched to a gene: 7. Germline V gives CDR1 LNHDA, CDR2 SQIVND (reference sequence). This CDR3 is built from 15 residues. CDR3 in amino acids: CASKRQGSYQETQYF. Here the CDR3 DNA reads TGTGCCAGTAAGAGACAGGGGTCGTACCAAGAGACCCAGTACTTC.

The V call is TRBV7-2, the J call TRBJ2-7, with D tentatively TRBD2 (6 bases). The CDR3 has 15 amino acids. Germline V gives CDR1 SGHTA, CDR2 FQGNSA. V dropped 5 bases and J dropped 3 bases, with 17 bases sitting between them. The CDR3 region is CASSPVALASYEQYF. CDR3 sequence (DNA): TGTGCCAGCAGCCCCGTCGCCCTAGCGAGCTACGAGCAGTACTTC.

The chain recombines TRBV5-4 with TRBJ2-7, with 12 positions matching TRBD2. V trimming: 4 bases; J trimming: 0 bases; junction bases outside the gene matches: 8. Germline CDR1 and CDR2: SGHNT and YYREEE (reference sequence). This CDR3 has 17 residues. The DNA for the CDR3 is TGTGCCAGCAGCCCGTTTGGACTAGCGGGGAGCTCCTACGAGCAGTACTTC. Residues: CASSPFGLAGSSYEQYF.

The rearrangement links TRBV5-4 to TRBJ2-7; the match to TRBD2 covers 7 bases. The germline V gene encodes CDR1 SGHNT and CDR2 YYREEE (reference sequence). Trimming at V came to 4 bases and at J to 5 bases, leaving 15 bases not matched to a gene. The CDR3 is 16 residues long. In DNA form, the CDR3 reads TGTGCCAGCAGCCTGAGCGGGGCCTTGGTCTATAACGAGCAGTACTTC. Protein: CASSLSGALVYNEQYF.

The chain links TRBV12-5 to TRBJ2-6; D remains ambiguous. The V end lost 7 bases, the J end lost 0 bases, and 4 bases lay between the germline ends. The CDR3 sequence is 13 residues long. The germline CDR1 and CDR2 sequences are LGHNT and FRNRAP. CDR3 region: CASVHSGANVLTF. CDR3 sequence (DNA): TGTGCTAGTGTCCACTCTGGGGCCAACGTCCTGACTTTC.

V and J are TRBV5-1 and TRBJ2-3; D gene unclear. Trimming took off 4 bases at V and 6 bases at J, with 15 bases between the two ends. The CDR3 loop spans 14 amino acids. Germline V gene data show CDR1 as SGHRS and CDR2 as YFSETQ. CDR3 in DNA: TGCGCCAGCAGCCTCTTTCGACCCCACGATACGCAGTATTTT. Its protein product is CASSLFRPHDTQYF.

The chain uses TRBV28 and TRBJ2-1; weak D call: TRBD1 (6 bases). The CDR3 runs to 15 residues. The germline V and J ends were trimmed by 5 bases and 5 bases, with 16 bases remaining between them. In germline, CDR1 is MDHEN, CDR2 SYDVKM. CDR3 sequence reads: CASSGLGAGNNEQFF. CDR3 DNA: TGTGCCAGCAGTGGCTTGGGGGCAGGGAACAATGAGCAGTTCTTC.

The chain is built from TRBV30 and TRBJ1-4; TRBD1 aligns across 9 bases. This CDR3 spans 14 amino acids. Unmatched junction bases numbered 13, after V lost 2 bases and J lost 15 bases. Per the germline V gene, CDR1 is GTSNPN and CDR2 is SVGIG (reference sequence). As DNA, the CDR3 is TGTGCCTGGAGTATCACAGGGGGCTCGGGGCATATGTTTTTT. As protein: CAWSITGGSGHMFF.

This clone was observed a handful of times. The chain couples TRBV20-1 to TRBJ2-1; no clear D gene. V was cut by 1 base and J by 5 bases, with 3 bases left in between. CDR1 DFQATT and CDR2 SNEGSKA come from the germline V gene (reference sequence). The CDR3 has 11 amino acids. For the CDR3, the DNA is TGCAGTGCTAGAGCACACAATGAGCAGTTCTTC. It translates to CSARAHNEQFF.

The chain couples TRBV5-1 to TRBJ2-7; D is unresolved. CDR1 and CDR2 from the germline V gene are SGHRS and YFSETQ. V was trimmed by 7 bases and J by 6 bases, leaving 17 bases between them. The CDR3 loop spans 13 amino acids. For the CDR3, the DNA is TGCGCCAGCTACCCGCGGTGGGGTGGCGAGCAGTACTTC. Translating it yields CASYPRWGGEQYF.

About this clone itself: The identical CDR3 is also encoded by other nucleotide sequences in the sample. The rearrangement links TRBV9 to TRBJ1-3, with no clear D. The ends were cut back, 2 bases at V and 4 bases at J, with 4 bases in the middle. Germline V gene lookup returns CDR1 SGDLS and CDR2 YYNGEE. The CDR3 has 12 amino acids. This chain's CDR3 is CASSVLGNTIYF. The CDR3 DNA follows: TGTGCCAGCAGCGTTCTAGGAAACACCATATATTTT. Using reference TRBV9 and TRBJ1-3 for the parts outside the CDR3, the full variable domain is DSGVTQTPKHLITATGQRVTLRCSPRSGDLSVYWYQQSLDQGLQFLIQYYNGEERAKGNILERFSAQQFPDLHSELNLSSLELGDSALYFCASSVLGNTIYFGEGSWLTVV.

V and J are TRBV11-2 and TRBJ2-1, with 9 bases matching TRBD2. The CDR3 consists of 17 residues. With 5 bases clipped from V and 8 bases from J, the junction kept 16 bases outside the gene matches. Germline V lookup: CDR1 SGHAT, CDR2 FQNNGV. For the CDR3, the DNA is TGTGCCAGCAGCCCGCGGACCCCGGGACTAGCAAGGTATGAGCAGTTCTTC. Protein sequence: CASSPRTPGLARYEQFF.

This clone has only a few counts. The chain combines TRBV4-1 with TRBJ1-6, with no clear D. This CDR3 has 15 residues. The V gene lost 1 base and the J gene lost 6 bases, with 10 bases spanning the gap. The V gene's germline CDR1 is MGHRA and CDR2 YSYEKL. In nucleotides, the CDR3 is TGCGCCAGCAGCCAAGGTCAGGTCGGTAATTCACCCCTCCACTTT. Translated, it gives CASSQGQVGNSPLHF.

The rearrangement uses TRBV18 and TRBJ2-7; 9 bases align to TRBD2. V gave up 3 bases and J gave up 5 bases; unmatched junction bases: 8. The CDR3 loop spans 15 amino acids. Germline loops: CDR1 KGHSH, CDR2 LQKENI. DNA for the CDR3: TGTGCCAGCTCACCTAACCAGCGGGAGGAGGACGAGCAGTACTTC. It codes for CASSPNQREEDEQYF. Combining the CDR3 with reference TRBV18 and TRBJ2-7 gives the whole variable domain NAGVMQNPRHLVRRRGQEARLRCSPMKGHSHVYWYRQLPEEGLKFMVYLQKENIIDESGMPKERFSAEFPKEGPSILRIQQVVRGDSAAYFCASSPNQREEDEQYFGPGTRLTVT.

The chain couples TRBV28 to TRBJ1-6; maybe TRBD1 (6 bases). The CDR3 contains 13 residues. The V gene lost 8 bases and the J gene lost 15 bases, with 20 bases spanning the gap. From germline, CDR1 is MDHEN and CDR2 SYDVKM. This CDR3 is CASLGGAPGHLHF. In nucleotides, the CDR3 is TGTGCCAGCTTGGGAGGGGCTCCGGGACACCTCCACTTT.

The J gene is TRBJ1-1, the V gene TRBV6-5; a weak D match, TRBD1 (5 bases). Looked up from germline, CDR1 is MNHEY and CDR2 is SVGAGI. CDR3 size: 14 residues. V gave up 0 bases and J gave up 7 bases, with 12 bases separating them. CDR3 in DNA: TGTGCCAGCAGTTACTCGACGAAGGGGAATGAAGCTTTCTTT. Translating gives CASSYSTKGNEAFF.

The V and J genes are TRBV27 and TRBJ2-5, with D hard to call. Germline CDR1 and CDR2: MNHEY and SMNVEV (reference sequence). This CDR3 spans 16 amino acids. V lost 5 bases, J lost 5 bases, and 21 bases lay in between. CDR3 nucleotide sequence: TGTGCCAGCAGTCCTGGTCCTGTGGTTTGGCAGGAGACCCAGTACTTC. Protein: CASSPGPVVWQETQYF.

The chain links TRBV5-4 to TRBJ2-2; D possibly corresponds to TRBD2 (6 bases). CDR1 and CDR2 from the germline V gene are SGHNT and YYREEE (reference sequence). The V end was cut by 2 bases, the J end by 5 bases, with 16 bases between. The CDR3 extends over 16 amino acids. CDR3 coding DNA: TGTGCCAGCAGCTTCAGCGGGTCCCTCGATACCGGGGAGCTGTTTTTT. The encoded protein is CASSFSGSLDTGELFF.